This T cell receptor (beta chain) emerged from a study of monozygotic twins with inflammatory bowel disease. Study results and limitations: Especially with disease activity, IBD patients shared fewer clonotypes with others than healthy twins did. The authors note that differing immunosuppressive treatments may have added variability to patient repertoires.

A note on this clonotype: Antigen specificity is unknown.

This CDR3 contains 14 residues. CDR1 and CDR2 from the germline V gene are SGHVS and FQNEAQ. TCRdb re-called the 5' RACE reads and catalogs CDR3 proteins one per entry, DNA excluded. This repertoire includes about 440,000 distinct CDR3 sequences. V is TRBV7-8 and J is TRBJ2-7; TCRdb's D call of TRBD1 is untestable without DNA. Input material: blood. This TCR came from a human donor with ulcerative colitis or Crohn's disease, or a healthy co-twin of an affected twin (not recorded which). CDR3 region: CASSLRGYEYEQYF. Combining the CDR3 with reference TRBV7-8 and TRBJ2-7 gives the whole variable domain GAGVSQSPRYKVAKRGQDVALRCDPISGHVSLFWYQQALGQGPEFLTYFQNEAQLDKSGLPSDRFFAERPEGSVSTLKIQRTQQEDSAVYLCASSLRGYEYEQYFGPGTRLTVT.